This T cell receptor beta chain stems from a study of T cells in Graves' hyperthyroidism and ophthalmopathy. Overall study: Before treatment of any kind, peripheral blood was taken at initial diagnosis. General study findings and limits: It was a median about seven months before onset that the model predicted ophthalmopathy. Researchers found most expanded thyroid clonotypes above 0.001 in blood as well.

The TCR beta CDR3 regions underwent amplification using RNA transcripts as the source. Initially, a first-round RT-PCR of the TCR CDR3 employed the HTBI primer set. TCRdb called the multiplex PCR reads again in MiXCR, with one record for every CDR3 protein. The profile shows approximately 350,000 distinct CDR3 sequences, 15% of them singletons. This CDR3 is built from 13 residues. Trimming pared 0 bases from V and 10 bases from J, leaving 10 bases between. Germline V gives CDR1 MNHEY, CDR2 SMNVEV (reference sequence). Only a few counts were recorded for this clonotype. The antigen remains undetermined. Patients affected by ophthalmopathy presented a Clinical Activity Score of at least 3, a NOSPECS grade of at least 4, and disease duration below 3 months.

The rearrangement uses TRBV27 and TRBJ2-1, with D perhaps given as TRBD1 or TRBD2 (5 bases each). The specimen was blood. This TCR was sampled from a woman in her sixties with Graves' ophthalmopathy. The CDR3 protein is CASSLSRGGEQFF. Here the CDR3 DNA reads TGTGCCAGCAGTTTATCGAGGGGCGGCGAGCAGTTCTTC.